The T cell receptor beta chain under discussion was sequenced for a study of read filtering for tumor transcriptome and immune sequencing. Study results and limitations: In IR-seq, single-read clonotypes were roughly 80% of clonotypes but about 3.5% of reads.

This clonotype has a count of ten or more. Its antigen is as yet unknown. V trimming: 5 bases; J trimming: 6 bases; junction bases outside the gene matches: 15. In germline, CDR1 is SEHNR, CDR2 FQNEAQ (reference sequence). This CDR3 has 16 amino acids. From about 400 ng of RNA, a library with molecular barcoded alpha/delta and beta/gamma adaptors was made. TCRdb reanalysed the reads using MiXCR and keeps one entry per CDR3 protein. The data show tens of thousands of distinct CDR3 sequences, about 21% seen once. This sequence originates from a donor over 35 with multiple myeloma. Sequencing was performed on a population of CD138-negative cells sorted from bone marrow. This chain connects TRBV7-9 to TRBJ2-7; 8 nucleotides line up with TRBD1. The CDR3 nucleotides read TGTGCCAGCAGCCCCCTCGGACAGGGCAATTCCGGCGAGCAGTACTTC. Translating gives CASSPLGQGNSGEQYF. The whole variable domain, filled in from reference TRBV7-9 and TRBJ2-7, reads DTGVSQNPRHKITKRGQNVTFRCDPISEHNRLYWYRQTLGQGPEFLTYFQNEAQLEKSRLLSDRFSAERPKGSFSTLEIQRTEQGDSAMYLCASSPLGQGNSGEQYFGPGTRLTVT.